Listed below are T cell receptor beta chains from one sample, sequenced in a study of blood T cell repertoires in COVID-19. Assay used: immunoSEQ multiplex PCR; TCRdb lists only in-frame clones, some missing. Of some 140,000 clones detected, about 90% appear once; the ten largest clones hold under 2.5%. Sequencing was done on a sample of peripheral blood. These TCRs come from a man aged 50 to 59 with active COVID-19. The CDR3 runs from the conserved cysteine through the conserved F or W. The D gene is left open where the match is weak. Not every row has a clone size; where given, it reads once, few, many or a size class.

>.|TRBJ1-1|.|TRBV7-8
TGTGCCAGCAGCTCCTTTGGGGGGGAGCGAAGTGAAGCTTTCTTT
CASSSFGGERSEAFF
>.|TRBJ2-5|.|TRBV7-9
TGTGCCAGCAGCTTAGAAGGGGGAAAAGTTGCGGAGACCCAGTACTTC
CASSLEGGKVAETQYF
>.|TRBJ2-3|TRBD2|TRBV2
TGTGCCAGCAGAAAACTAGCGGGGGGTACAGATACGCAGTATTTT
CASRKLAGGTDTQYF
>.|TRBJ1-2|TRBD1|TRBV2
TGTGCCAGCAGTGTCCCGGGACAGTCCTGGGGCTATGGCTACACCTTC
CASSVPGQSWGYGYTF
>once|TRBJ1-6|.|TRBV18
TGTGCCAGCTCACCGCTGGGACTAATCGATTCACCCCTCCACTTT
CASSPLGLIDSPLHF
>.|TRBJ1-4|.|TRBV4-1
TGCGCCAGCAGCCGGGGGCTAGCTAATGAAAAACTGTTTTTT
CASSRGLANEKLFF
>.|TRBJ1-1|.|TRBV3-1/TRBV3-2
TGTGCCAGCGGGGGGACGGGCCGGCTCGTAGCTTTCTTT
CASGGTGRLVAFF
>.|TRBJ2-7|TRBD1|TRBV5-6
TGTGCCAGCAGCGGGCAGGGGGTCTCCTACGAGCAGTACTTC
CASSGQGVSYEQYF
>.|TRBJ1-2|.|TRBV6-5
TGTGCCAGCAGGGAGGGACTTAACTATGGCTACACCTTC
CASREGLNYGYTF
>.|TRBJ1-2|.|TRBV2
TGTGCCAGCAGAGACGTTGGAGGAACTAACTATGGCTACACCTTC
CASRDVGGTNYGYTF
>.|TRBJ1-1|.|TRBV18
TGTGCCAGCTCACCACCGGGAGGGCAGACAGTGGCTTTCTTT
CASSPPGGQTVAFF
>.|TRBJ2-4|TRBD1|TRBV10-3
TGTGCCATCAGTGAGCCCGGACAGGGAAACATTCAGTACTTC
CAISEPGQGNIQYF
>.|TRBJ1-1|.|TRBV25-1
TGTGCCAGCACCGAACGGGGAGAAGCTTTCTTT
CASTERGEAFF
>.|TRBJ2-5|.|TRBV3-1/TRBV3-2
TGTGCCAGCAGCCCAGGGGGCGGGGGGGCATGGGCAGAGACCCAGTACTTC
CASSPGGGGAWAETQYF
>.|TRBJ2-7|.|TRBV12-3/TRBV12-4
TGTGCCAGCAGCCCGTCGGGCTACGAGCAGTACTTC
CASSPSGYEQYF
>.|TRBJ1-3|.|TRBV11-2
TGTGCCAGCAGCTTAGCATCTGGAAACACCATATATTTT
CASSLASGNTIYF
>.|TRBJ2-3|.|TRBV5-5
TGTGCCAGCAGTCGGGACTTTAACACAGATACGCAGTATTTT
CASSRDFNTDTQYF
>.|TRBJ2-7|.|TRBV6-5
TGTGCCAGCAGTTACTCCCGGACACGCACCCACGAGCAGTACTTC
CASSYSRTRTHEQYF
>.|TRBJ1-2|TRBD1|TRBV4-2
TGTGCCAGCAGCCAAGATCTAGTCAGGGGGCGCTTTGGCTACACCTTC
CASSQDLVRGRFGYTF
>.|TRBJ1-5|.|TRBV7-2
TGTGCCAGCAGCTTAGGGGCGGGGGTAACTAATCAGCCCCAGCATTTT
CASSLGAGVTNQPQHF
>once|TRBJ2-5|TRBD2|TRBV7-2
TGTGCCAGCAGCCCCCGGATAGCGGGGGGCCAAGAGACCCAGTACTTC
CASSPRIAGGQETQYF
>once|TRBJ1-1|.|TRBV4-1
TGCGCCAGCAGCCCAACGCAGGGAGGTTACACTGAAGCTTTCTTT
CASSPTQGGYTEAFF
>.|TRBJ1-5|TRBD1|TRBV19
TGTGCCAGTAGTTTGGGACCGGGACAGGGGGTGGAGAGCAATCAGCCCCAGCATTTT
CASSLGPGQGVESNQPQHF